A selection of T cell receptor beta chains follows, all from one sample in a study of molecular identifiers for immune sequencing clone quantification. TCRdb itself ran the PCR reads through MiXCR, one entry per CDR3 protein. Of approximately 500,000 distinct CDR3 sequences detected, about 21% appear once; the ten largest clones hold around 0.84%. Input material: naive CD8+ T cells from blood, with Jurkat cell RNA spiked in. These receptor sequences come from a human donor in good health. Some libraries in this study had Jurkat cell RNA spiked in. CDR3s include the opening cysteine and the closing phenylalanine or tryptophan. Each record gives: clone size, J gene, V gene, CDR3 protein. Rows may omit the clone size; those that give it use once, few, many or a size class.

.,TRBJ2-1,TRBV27,CASSEGPGYNEQFF
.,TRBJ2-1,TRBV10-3,CAISEGAGGWEQFF
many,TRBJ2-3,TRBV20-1,CSARRLAGGPTDTQYF
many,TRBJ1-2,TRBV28,CASSLGLANYGYTF
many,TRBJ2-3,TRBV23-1,CASRKRTSGGHYGQYF
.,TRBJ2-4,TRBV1,CTSSLNPGAVAKNVQYF
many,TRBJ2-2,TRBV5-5,CASSLGTGAGELFF
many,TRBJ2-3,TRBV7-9,CASSSRQARGQRTDTQYF
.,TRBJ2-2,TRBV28,CASSFLGLAETGELFF
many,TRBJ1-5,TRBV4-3,CASSQDRDSNQPQHF
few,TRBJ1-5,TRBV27,CASSQIVNQPQHF
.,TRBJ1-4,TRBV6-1,CASSRDRTTYLYEKLFF
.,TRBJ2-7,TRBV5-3,CASSSAGSCEQYF
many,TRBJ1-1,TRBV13,CASSPHLALAEAFF
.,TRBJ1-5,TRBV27,CASRDRLSNQPQHF
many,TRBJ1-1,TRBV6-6,CASSSPGGSKDTEAFF
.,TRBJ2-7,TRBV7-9,CASSLAVGEESGEQYF
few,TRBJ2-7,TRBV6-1,CASSADRATHEQYF
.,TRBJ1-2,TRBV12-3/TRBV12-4,CASSLKGYTF
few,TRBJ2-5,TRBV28,CASSLQYGGETQYF
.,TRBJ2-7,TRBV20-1,CSASGRASYEQYF
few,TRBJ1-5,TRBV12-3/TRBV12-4,CASRETGIEQPQHF
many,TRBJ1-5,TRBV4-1,CASSQGYRDQPQHF
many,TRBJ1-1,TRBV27,CASSLSQSGEEAFF
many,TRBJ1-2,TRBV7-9,CASSSLLSQANYGYTF
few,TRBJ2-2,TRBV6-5,CASSYGVTGELFF
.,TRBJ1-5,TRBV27,CASSLLGGADSNQPQHF
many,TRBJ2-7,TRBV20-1,CSARVAGASYEQYF
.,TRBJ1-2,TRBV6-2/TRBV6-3,CASTRPAGHSSTF
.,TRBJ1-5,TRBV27,CASSLYGTEYSNQPQHF
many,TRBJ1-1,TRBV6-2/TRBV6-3,CASSYSKWQAMNTEAFF
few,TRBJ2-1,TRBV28,CASSWASGSGNEQFF
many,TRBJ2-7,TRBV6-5,CASSPTVGGTYEQYF
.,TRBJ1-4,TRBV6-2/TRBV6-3,CASSPDREKYEKLFF
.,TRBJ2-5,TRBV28,CAASGPMGILETQYF
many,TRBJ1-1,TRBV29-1,CSVEDPGDRETFF
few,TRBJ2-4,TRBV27,CASSWGPVGAKNIQYF
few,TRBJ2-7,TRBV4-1,CASSQAPGQGPYEQYF
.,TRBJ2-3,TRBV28,CASSFRAGGSADTQYF